Shown below are 10 T cell receptor beta chains from a single sample sequenced in a study of T cell responses to AZD1222 COVID-19 vaccine. The method was immunoSEQ multiplex PCR; TCRdb's version includes in-frame clones alone and lacks a portion of them. This table holds some 120,000 clones, almost 90% found once. The sequences come from peripheral blood, collected on day 0 of AZD1222 vaccination. Every receptor here comes from an adult in good health.

The chain uses TRBV28 and TRBJ1-2; 11 bases are shared with TRBD1. J was trimmed by 6 bases and V by 5 bases; bases with no gene match: 8. Germline V gives CDR1 MDHEN, CDR2 SYDVKM. This CDR3 has 15 residues. The CDR3 DNA sequence: TGTGCCAGCAGTCCCCCGGACAGGGGGCGTGATGGCTACACCTTC. Translation gives CASSPPDRGRDGYTF.

The chain couples TRBV4-3 to TRBJ2-7; TRBD2 matches at 8 bases. The CDR3 runs 15 residues. Germline V gene data show CDR1 as LGHNA and CDR2 as YSLEER. The V and J ends lost 1 base and 3 bases, in that order; junction bases with no gene match: 5. The chain's CDR3 is CASSQAAGGGYEQYF. DNA for the CDR3: TGCGCCAGCAGCCAAGCTGCGGGAGGTGGCTACGAGCAGTACTTC.

This clone was counted a single time. The V gene is TRBV29-1, the J gene TRBJ2-7, with D perhaps TRBD2 (6 bases). V was cut by 4 bases and J by 0 bases, with 13 bases left in between. Germline CDR1 and CDR2: SQVTM and ANQGSEA. This CDR3 has 14 residues. CDR3 DNA sequence: TGCAGCGTTGTTGGGAGGCCTAGCTCCTACGAGCAGTACTTC. It codes for CSVVGRPSSYEQYF.

The J gene is TRBJ1-5, the V gene TRBV23-1; no firm D call. TRBV23-1 is noted as an ORF with a role that remains uncertain. The CDR3 runs to 15 residues. V shed 2 bases and J shed 9 bases, with 17 bases lying between them. In DNA, the CDR3 is TGCGCCAGCAGTCAACGACGGAGATCCCGAGCGCCCCAGCATTTT. Translating gives CASSQRRRSRAPQHF.

This clone was observed a single time. The rearrangement uses TRBV4-3 and TRBJ1-2, with a possible D match to TRBD1 (6 bases). This CDR3 comprises 15 residues. V lost 4 bases and J lost 8, with 20 bases in between. The germline V gene encodes CDR1 LGHNA and CDR2 YSLEER. As DNA, the CDR3 is TGCGCCAGCAGCCGGGAGACAGGTCCCTCCTTGGGCTACACCTTC. Translated: CASSRETGPSLGYTF.

CDR3 region: CASSTQSGGLGPEETQYF. CDR3 DNA sequence: TGTGCCAGCAGTACTCAGTCGGGGGGTTTGGGTCCGGAAGAGACCCAGTACTTC. The rearrangement uses TRBV21-1 and TRBJ2-5; TRBD2 is taken as the D call from the table, unchecked against the DNA. TRBV21-1 is a documented pseudogene. The CDR3 is made up of 18 amino acids.

This clone appeared a few times. The chain recombines TRBV19 with TRBJ2-3, with a weak D call TRBD1 (5 bases). V dropped 2 bases and J dropped 2 bases, with 8 bases sitting between them. The CDR3 sequence is 14 residues long. Germline CDR1 LNHDA, CDR2 SQIVND (reference sequence). Here the CDR3 reads CASSITGNTDTQYF. CDR3 DNA: TGTGCCAGTAGTATAACAGGAAACACAGATACGCAGTATTTT.

This clone showed up just once. The gene calls are TRBV6-2 or TRBV6-3 and TRBJ2-7, with 10 bases that match TRBD2. J gave up 0 bases and V 3 bases, and 2 bases lay outside the gene matches. Germline loops: CDR1 MNHEY, CDR2 SVGEGT. This CDR3 has 15 amino acids. The CDR3 loop is CASSYLAGVSYEQYF. CDR3 sequence (DNA): TGTGCCAGCAGTTATCTAGCGGGAGTCTCCTACGAGCAGTACTTC.

This clone has only one observation. The gene calls are TRBV5-1 and TRBJ1-1; D gene ambiguous. The CDR3 loop spans 15 amino acids. V was trimmed by 2 bases and J by 4 bases, leaving 15 bases between them. In germline, CDR1 is SGHRS, CDR2 YFSETQ. CDR3: CASSFLMVGSTEAFF. CDR3 coding DNA: TGCGCCAGCAGCTTCCTCATGGTGGGGAGCACTGAAGCTTTCTTT.

This clone was counted between two and nine times. The chain recombines TRBV4-3 with TRBJ2-6; 7 bases fit TRBD2. Looked up from germline, CDR1 is LGHNA and CDR2 is YSLEER. V trimming: 1 base; J trimming: 1 base; junction bases outside the gene matches: 10. The CDR3 has 19 residues. This chain's CDR3 is CASSQVTQRGLSGANVLTF. CDR3 in DNA: TGCGCCAGCAGCCAAGTTACACAGCGGGGTCTATCTGGGGCCAACGTCCTGACTTTC.